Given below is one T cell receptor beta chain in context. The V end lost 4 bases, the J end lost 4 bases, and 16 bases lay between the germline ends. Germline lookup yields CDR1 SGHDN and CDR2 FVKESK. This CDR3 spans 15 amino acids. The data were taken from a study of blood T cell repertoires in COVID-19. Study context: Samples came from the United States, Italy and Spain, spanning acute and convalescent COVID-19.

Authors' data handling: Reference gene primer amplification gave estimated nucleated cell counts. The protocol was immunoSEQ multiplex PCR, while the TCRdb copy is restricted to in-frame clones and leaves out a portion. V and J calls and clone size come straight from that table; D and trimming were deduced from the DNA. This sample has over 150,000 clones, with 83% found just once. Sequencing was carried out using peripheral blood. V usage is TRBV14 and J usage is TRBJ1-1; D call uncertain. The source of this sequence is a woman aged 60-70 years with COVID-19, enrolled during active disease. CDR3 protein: CASSPTLGEGTEAFF. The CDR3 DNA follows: TGTGCCAGCAGCCCCACCCTAGGAGAGGGCACTGAAGCTTTCTTT.